This passage covers 15 T cell receptor beta chains from one sample sequenced in a study of sequential checkpoint blockade in melanoma. Treatment meaning: randomized to nivolumab then ipilimumab (arm A) or the reverse (arm B). Sequenced by immunoSEQ multiplex PCR; TCRdb stores in-frame clones only, minus some. The profile covers 10,000 to 15,000 clones, with roughly 80% appearing a single time and roughly half taken by the ten largest. This sample comprised CD8+ T cells sorted from blood (inferred from file names), obtained from a patient given nivolumab and ipilimumab in sequence. These receptor sequences come from a human donor with melanoma.

Worth noting for this clone: At the DNA level, this CDR3 is encoded by other sequences in the same sample as well. As DNA, the CDR3 is TGTGCCAGCAGTGGGGACAGGGCTTGGGGGGCCAACGTCCTGACTTTC. Protein sequence: CASSGDRAWGANVLTF. This rearrangement joins TRBV25-1 to TRBJ2-6; 9 bases map to TRBD1. The CDR3 loop spans 16 amino acids. J was trimmed by 4 bases and V by 4 bases; bases with no gene match: 5. The germline V gene has CDR1 MGHDK and CDR2 SYGVNS. The full variable domain, completed using reference TRBV25-1 and TRBJ2-6, is EADIYQTPRYLVIGTGKKITLECSQTMGHDKMYWYQQDPGMELHLIHYSYGVNSTEKGDLSSESTVSRIRTEHFPLTLESARPSHTSQYLCASSGDRAWGANVLTFGAGSRLTVL.

This chain connects TRBV28 to TRBJ2-7; the match to TRBD1 covers 8 bases. Germline V gene sequence: CDR1 MDHEN, CDR2 SYDVKM. There are 16 residues in the CDR3. J lost 2 bases, V lost 7 bases, and 13 bases had no gene match. In nucleotides, the CDR3 is TGTGCCAGCACCGAGTCAGGGGGCAGGAGTGCCTACGAGCAGTACTTC. Amino acid sequence: CASTESGGRSAYEQYF.

The chain couples TRBV19 to TRBJ1-1; D perhaps matches TRBD1 (6 bases). There are 13 residues in the CDR3. Germline values: CDR1 LNHDA, CDR2 SQIVND (reference sequence). Trimming left V 5 bases short and J 1 base short, with 8 bases between. In DNA, the CDR3 is TGTGCCAGTAGTTTGACAGGGAACACTGAAGCTTTCTTT. Amino acid sequence: CASSLTGNTEAFF.

The V call is TRBV20-1, the J call TRBJ2-7; weak D call: TRBD2 (6 bases). The V and J ends lost 4 bases and 12 bases respectively, with 16 bases between them. In germline, CDR1 is DFQATT, CDR2 SNEGSKA (reference sequence). The CDR3 contains 11 residues. The CDR3 bases are TGCAGTGCTACAGGGCCCGGGGGATGGTACTTC. This sequence encodes CSATGPGGWYF.

The gene calls are TRBV28 and TRBJ1-2; D is ambiguous. CDR1 is MDHEN and CDR2 is SYDVKM in the germline V gene. The V end lost 5 bases, the J end lost 4 bases, and 11 bases lay between the germline ends. CDR3 size: 13 residues. Here the CDR3 DNA reads TGTGCCAGCAGTCTGGAGGAGCTCTATGGCTACACCTTC. It codes for CASSLEELYGYTF.

V is TRBV18 and J is TRBJ2-3; the match to TRBD1 covers 9 bases. Germline CDR1 KGHSH, CDR2 LQKENI. The length of the CDR3 is 18 residues. The V and J ends lost 4 bases and 1 base, in that order; junction bases with no gene match: 12. The DNA of the CDR3 is TGTGCCAGCTCACAATACGGGGACAGGGCTATTCGCACAGATACGCAGTATTTT. Translation: CASSQYGDRAIRTDTQYF.

The chain employs TRBV5-1 and TRBJ2-6; D is perhaps TRBD2 (6 bases). This CDR3 is built from 18 residues. Germline CDR1 and CDR2: SGHRS and YFSETQ. V lost 4 bases to trimming and J lost 0 bases, with 17 bases between them. CDR3 amino acids: CASSQGPGDFSGANVLTF. CDR3 coding DNA: TGCGCCAGCAGCCAAGGACCGGGGGACTTCTCTGGGGCCAACGTCCTGACTTTC. The entire variable domain, with the rest obtained from reference TRBV5-1 and TRBJ2-6, is as follows: KAGVTQTPRYLIKTRGQQVTLSCSPISGHRSVSWYQQTPGQGLQFLFEYFSETQRNKGNFPGRFSGRQFSNSRSEMNVSTLELGDSALYLCASSQGPGDFSGANVLTFGAGSRLTVL.

V is TRBV5-5 and J is TRBJ2-2; TRBD1 aligns across 8 bases. Germline V gives CDR1 SGHKS, CDR2 YYEKEE (reference sequence). Trimming at V came to 4 bases and at J to 2 bases, leaving 4 bases not matched to a gene. The CDR3 runs 15 residues. CDR3 DNA sequence: TGTGCCAGCAGCCCCCAGGGGGCCAACACCGGGGAGCTGTTTTTT. This encodes CASSPQGANTGELFF.

V usage is TRBV21-1 and J usage is TRBJ1-1; the listed D gene, TRBD1, was not tested against the DNA. TRBV21-1 is a listed pseudogene. The CDR3 is made up of 13 amino acids. The CDR3 loop is CATARRETGEAFF. DNA for the CDR3: TGTGCCACCGCCCGGAGAGAGACAGGGGAAGCTTTCTTT.

V usage is TRBV27 and J usage is TRBJ2-7; D is perhaps TRBD2 (5 bases). Trimming left V 5 bases short and J 2 bases short, with 13 bases between. The CDR3 length is 14 residues. The germline gives CDR1 MNHEY, CDR2 SMNVEV (reference sequence). The CDR3 sequence is CASSPLSGTYEQYF. In DNA form, the CDR3 reads TGTGCCAGCAGTCCCCTCTCGGGGACCTACGAGCAGTACTTC.

V gene TRBV6-5 combines with J gene TRBJ1-5, with 8 bases lining up with TRBD1. Germline V gene sequence: CDR1 MNHEY, CDR2 SVGAGI. Trimming cost V 10 bases and J 4 bases; bases outside gene matches: 6. This CDR3 is 13 amino acids long. CDR3 sequence reads: CATRQGRNQPQHF. In DNA form, the CDR3 reads TGTGCCACCAGACAGGGGAGGAATCAGCCCCAGCATTTT.

This clone was detected a few times. J is TRBJ1-1 and V is TRBV6-5; D is perhaps TRBD1 (6 bases). The germline V gene encodes CDR1 MNHEY and CDR2 SVGAGI. The CDR3 contains 13 residues. V lost 6 bases and J 5 bases, leaving 13 bases between the germline ends. CDR3 sequence reads: CASRQGGGTEAFF. The CDR3 DNA follows: TGTGCCAGCAGACAGGGTGGGGGAACTGAAGCTTTCTTT.

The rearrangement links TRBV28 to TRBJ2-2; D is possibly TRBD1 (6 bases). V was trimmed by 1 base and J by 5 bases, leaving 14 bases between them. This CDR3 contains 16 residues. Germline CDR1 MDHEN, CDR2 SYDVKM. Written as DNA, the CDR3 is TGTGCCAGCAGTTTATTTTCGGCAGGGGATACCGGGGAGCTGTTTTTT. Its protein product is CASSLFSAGDTGELFF. Drawing the rest from reference TRBV28 and TRBJ2-2, the complete variable domain is DVKVTQSSRYLVKRTGEKVFLECVQDMDHENMFWYRQDPGLGLRLIYFSYDVKMKEKGDIPEGYSVSREKKERFSLILESASTNQTSMYLCASSLFSAGDTGELFFGEGSRLTVL.

V and J are TRBV29-1 and TRBJ1-2, with a tentative D call TRBD1 (6 bases). Germline V lookup: CDR1 SQVTM, CDR2 ANQGSEA. The ends were cut back, 4 bases at V and 5 bases at J, with 17 bases in the middle. This CDR3 contains 14 residues. The CDR3 DNA sequence: TGCAGCGTTGTTACAGGGCAGTCCTCGTATGGCTACACCTTC. As protein: CSVVTGQSSYGYTF.

This clone was seen only a few times. The chain has TRBV6-5 and TRBJ1-2; TRBD1 agrees at 9 bases. The CDR3 length is 13 residues. Trimming at V came to 2 bases and at J to 8 bases, leaving 3 bases not matched to a gene. Germline V lookup: CDR1 MNHEY, CDR2 SVGAGI. The DNA for the CDR3 is TGTGCCAGCAGTTACGGGACAGGGACCGGCTACACCTTC. Translation gives CASSYGTGTGYTF.